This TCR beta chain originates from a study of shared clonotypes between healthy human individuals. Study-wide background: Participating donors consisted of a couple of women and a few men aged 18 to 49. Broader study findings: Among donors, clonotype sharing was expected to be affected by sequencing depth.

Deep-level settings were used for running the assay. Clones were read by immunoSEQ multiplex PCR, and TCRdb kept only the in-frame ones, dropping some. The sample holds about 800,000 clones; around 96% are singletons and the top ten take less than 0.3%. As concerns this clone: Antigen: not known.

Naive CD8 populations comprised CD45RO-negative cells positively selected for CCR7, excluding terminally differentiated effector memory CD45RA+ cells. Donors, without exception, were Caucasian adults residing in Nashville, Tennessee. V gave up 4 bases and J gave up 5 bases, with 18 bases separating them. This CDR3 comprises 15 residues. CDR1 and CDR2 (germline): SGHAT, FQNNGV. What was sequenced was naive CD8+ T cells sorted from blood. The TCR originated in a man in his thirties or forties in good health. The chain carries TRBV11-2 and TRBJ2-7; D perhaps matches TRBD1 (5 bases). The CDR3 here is CASSYRLTGSHEQYF. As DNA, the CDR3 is TGTGCCAGCAGCTATCGGCTCACAGGTTCGCACGAGCAGTACTTC. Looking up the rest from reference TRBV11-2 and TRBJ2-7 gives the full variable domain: EAGVAQSPRYKIIEKRQSVAFWCNPISGHATLYWYQQILGQGPKLLIQFQNNGVVDDSQLPKDRFSAERLKGVDSTLKIQPAKLEDSAVYLCASSYRLTGSHEQYFGPGTRLTVT.